This T cell receptor (beta chain) was identified in a study of technical replicates of blood from a few donors. Measured with immunoSEQ multiplex PCR; TCRdb has only the in-frame clones, and not every one. Of 95,000 or so clones listed, around 96% are singletons. The germline gives CDR1 MDHEN, CDR2 SYDVKM. Trimming pared 5 bases from V and 0 bases from J, leaving 13 bases between. The CDR3 runs 16 residues. Material for sequencing was T cells isolated from PBMCs. The chain employs TRBV28 and TRBJ1-4, with D hard to call. This sequence originates from a human donor in good health. This chain's CDR3 is CASSLLNFATNEKLFF. The CDR3 coding sequence is TGTGCCAGCAGTCTCCTAAATTTTGCAACTAATGAAAAACTGTTTTTT.